This T cell receptor (beta chain) was captured in a study of blood T cell repertoires in COVID-19. Study details: From T cells, B-cell-depleted T cells, or PBMCs came the material, which was cDNA or gDNA.

There are 17 residues in the CDR3. With 0 bases removed from V and 3 bases from J, the gap between germline ends came to 18 bases. CDR1 GTSNPN and CDR2 SVGIG come from the germline V gene (reference sequence). In its sample, this clone was seen once. Method: immunoSEQ multiplex PCR; TCRdb's copy keeps in-frame clones and lacks some. The sample gives about 160,000 clones, roughly 85% of which show up once; over 3% is in the top ten. The receptor was isolated from a human donor with acute or convalescent COVID-19. The donor label of this sample is uncertain. V usage is TRBV30 and J usage is TRBJ1-3, with D uncertain. Sequencing was done on a sample of peripheral blood. The CDR3 loop is CAWSVPGLHSGGNTIYF. As DNA, the CDR3 is TGTGCCTGGAGTGTACCCGGACTCCATTCAGGTGGAAACACCATATATTTT.